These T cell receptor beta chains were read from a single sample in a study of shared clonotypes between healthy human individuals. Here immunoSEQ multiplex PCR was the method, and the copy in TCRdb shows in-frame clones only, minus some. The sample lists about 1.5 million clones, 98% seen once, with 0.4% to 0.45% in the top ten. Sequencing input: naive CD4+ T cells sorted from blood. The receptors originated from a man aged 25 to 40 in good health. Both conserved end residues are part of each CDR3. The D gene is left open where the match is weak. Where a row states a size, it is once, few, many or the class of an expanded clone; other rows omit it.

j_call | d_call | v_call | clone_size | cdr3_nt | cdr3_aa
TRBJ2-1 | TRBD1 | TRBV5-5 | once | TGTGCCAGCAGCAGATCATTGGGACAGGGAGTGGATGAGCAGTTCTTC | CASSRSLGQGVDEQFF
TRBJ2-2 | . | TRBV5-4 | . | TGTGCCAGCAGCTCCGCGCCGGCCCCTCTTACCGGGGAGCTGTTTTTT | CASSSAPAPLTGELFF
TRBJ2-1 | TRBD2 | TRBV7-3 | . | TGTGCCAGCAGCCGGACTAGCGGGAGAGGTTACAATGAGCAGTTCTTC | CASSRTSGRGYNEQFF
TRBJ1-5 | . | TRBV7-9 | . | TGTGCCAGCAGCTTGGGGAGACAGAATCAGCCCCAGCATTTT | CASSLGRQNQPQHF
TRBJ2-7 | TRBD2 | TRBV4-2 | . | TGTGCCAGCAGCCCCCTAGCGGGAGGGCCCTACGAGCAGTACTTC | CASSPLAGGPYEQYF
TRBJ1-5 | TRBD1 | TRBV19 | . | TGTGCCAGTAGTATACGGCAGGGGGCGGGGGGTAGCAATCAGCCCCAGCATTTT | CASSIRQGAGGSNQPQHF
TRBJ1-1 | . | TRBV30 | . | TGTGCCTGTGGCTGGAACACTGAAGCTTTCTTT | CACGWNTEAFF
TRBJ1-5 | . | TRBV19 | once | TGTGCCAGTAGCGGATTCGGTAGCAATCAGCCCCAGCATTTT | CASSGFGSNQPQHF
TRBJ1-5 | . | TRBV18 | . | TGTGCCAGCTCACCCAAGGCAGGATTCTATAGCAATCAGCCCCAGCATTTT | CASSPKAGFYSNQPQHF
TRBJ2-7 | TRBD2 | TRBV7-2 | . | TGTGCCAGCAGCCCAACAGCGGGAGTGCAGTACTTC | CASSPTAGVQYF
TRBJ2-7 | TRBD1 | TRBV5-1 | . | TGCGCCAGCAGCTTGGGTACAGGGACAGCTTCCTACGAGCAGTACTTC | CASSLGTGTASYEQYF
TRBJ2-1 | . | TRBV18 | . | TGTGCCAGCTCACTTCTGATAGAACACAATGAGCAGTTCTTC | CASSLLIEHNEQFF
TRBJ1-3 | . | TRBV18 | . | TGTGCCAGCTCACCAAGGGGTTCTGGAAACACCATATATTTT | CASSPRGSGNTIYF
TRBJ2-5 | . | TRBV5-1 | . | TGCGCCAGCAGCTTTAAACAGGGGGGGGAGACCCAGTACTTC | CASSFKQGGETQYF
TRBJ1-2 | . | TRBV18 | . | TGTGCCAGCTCACCACGGTACAGGGACTATGGCTACACCTTC | CASSPRYRDYGYTF
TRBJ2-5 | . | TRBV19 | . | TGTGCCAGTAGTTTTTCAGTCCAAGAGACCCAGTACTTC | CASSFSVQETQYF